This T cell receptor (beta chain) was captured in a study of cytomegalovirus exposure and HLA in healthy donors. The study's findings and limits: Later analysis placed DRB1 highest and HLA-C lowest in TCR association rates, which differed by HLA locus.

This clone was detected a few times. Its antigen is not known. The primer mix had 60 Vbeta and 13 Jbeta primers. Original methodology: An analysis that came later counted 73 million or so unique TCR beta chains, roughly 11 million shared. Generated by immunoSEQ multiplex PCR, the TCRdb table keeps only in-frame clones and is missing some. The V and J calls and clone size are taken from that table; D and trimming were inferred from the DNA. The table lists 100,000 to 150,000 clones, about 81% of them singletons, with approximately 0.99% in the top ten. CDR1 and CDR2 (germline): SGHRS, YFSETQ. The CDR3 covers 13 residues. The V gene end was trimmed by 4 bases and the J gene end by 4 bases; junction bases not matched to a gene: 4.

The chain has TRBV5-1 and TRBJ2-5; 7 positions match TRBD1. This clonotype originated in a woman aged 25 to 39 in good health and CMV-seronegative. The sample taken for sequencing was PBMCs. Written as DNA, the CDR3 is TGCGCCAGCAGCCGATACAGGGGAGAGACCCAGTACTTC. This codes for CASSRYRGETQYF.